The clone carrying this T cell receptor (beta chain) was recorded once. The record originates from a study of CD8 T cells in Susac syndrome. An amount of RNA that ranged from about 0.45 to 1 ug was reverse transcribed with random hexamers. TCRdb re-analysed the immunoSEQ multiplex PCR reads in MiXCR, keeping a single row per CDR3 protein. The table has approximately 300,000 distinct CDR3 sequences, 75% to 90% seen once; the top ten hold around 0.18%. Deletions cut 0 bases from V and 7 bases from J, with 10 bases between. This CDR3 contains 14 residues. Germline CDR1 reads LNHNV; CDR2 reads YYDKDF (reference sequence).

The sequence was collected from a human donor with multiple sclerosis. The specimen sequenced was CD8+ T cells from PBMCs. The chain employs TRBV15 and TRBJ1-5, with D hard to call. This chain's CDR3 is CATSRDGIGQPQHF. The CDR3 bases are TGTGCCACCAGCAGAGACGGGATCGGACAGCCCCAGCATTTT.